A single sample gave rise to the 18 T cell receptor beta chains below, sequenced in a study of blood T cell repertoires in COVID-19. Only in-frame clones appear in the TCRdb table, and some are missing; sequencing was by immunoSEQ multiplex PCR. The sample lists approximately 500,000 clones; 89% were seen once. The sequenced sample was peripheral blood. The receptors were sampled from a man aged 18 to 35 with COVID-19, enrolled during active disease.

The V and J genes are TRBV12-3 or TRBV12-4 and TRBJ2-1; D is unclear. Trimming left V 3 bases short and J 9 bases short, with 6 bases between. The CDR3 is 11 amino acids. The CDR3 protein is CASSFGSEQFF. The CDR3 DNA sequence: TGTGCCAGCAGTTTCGGGTCTGAGCAGTTCTTC.

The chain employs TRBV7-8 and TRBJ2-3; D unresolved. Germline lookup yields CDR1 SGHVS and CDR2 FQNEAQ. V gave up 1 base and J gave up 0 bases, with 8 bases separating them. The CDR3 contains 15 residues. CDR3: CASSLGYISTDTQYF. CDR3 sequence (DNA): TGTGCCAGCAGCTTAGGTTACATCAGCACAGATACGCAGTATTTT.

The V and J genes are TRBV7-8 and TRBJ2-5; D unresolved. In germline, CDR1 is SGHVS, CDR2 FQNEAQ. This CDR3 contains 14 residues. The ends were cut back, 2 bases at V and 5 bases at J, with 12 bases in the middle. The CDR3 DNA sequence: TGTGCCAGCAGCTTACTGGGCGAGTCGGAGACCCAGTACTTC. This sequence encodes CASSLLGESETQYF.

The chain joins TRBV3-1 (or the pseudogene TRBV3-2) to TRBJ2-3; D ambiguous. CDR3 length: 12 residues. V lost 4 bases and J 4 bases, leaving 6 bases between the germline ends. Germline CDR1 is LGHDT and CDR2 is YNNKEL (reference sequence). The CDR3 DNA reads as TGTGCCAGCAGCCCTGGGCCAGATACGCAGTATTTT. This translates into CASSPGPDTQYF.

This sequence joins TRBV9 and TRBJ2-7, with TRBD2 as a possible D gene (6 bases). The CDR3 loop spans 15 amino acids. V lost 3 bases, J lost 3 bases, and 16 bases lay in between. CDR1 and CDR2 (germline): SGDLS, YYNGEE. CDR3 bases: TGTGCCAGCAGCGGAGGGACTTCCGCTCTCTACGAGCAGTACTTC. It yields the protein CASSGGTSALYEQYF.

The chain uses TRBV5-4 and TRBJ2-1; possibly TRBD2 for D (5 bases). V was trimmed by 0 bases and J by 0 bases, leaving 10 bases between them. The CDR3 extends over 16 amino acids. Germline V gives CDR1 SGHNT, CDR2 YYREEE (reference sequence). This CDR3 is CASSLVTGYSYNEQFF. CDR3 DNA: TGTGCCAGCAGCTTGGTAACGGGGTACTCCTACAATGAGCAGTTCTTC.

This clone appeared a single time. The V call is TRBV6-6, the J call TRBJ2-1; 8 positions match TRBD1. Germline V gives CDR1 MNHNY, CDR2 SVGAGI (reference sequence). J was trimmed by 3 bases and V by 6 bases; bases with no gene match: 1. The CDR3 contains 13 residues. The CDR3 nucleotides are TGTGCCAGCAGGACAGGGGACTACAATGAGCAGTTCTTC. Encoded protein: CASRTGDYNEQFF.

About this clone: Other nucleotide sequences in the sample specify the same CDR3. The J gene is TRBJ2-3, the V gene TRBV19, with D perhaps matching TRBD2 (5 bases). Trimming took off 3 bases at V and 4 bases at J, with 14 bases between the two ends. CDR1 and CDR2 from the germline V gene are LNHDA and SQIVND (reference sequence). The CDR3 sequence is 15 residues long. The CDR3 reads CASSMSGVVADTQYF. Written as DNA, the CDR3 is TGTGCCAGTAGTATGTCCGGGGTAGTAGCAGATACGCAGTATTTT.

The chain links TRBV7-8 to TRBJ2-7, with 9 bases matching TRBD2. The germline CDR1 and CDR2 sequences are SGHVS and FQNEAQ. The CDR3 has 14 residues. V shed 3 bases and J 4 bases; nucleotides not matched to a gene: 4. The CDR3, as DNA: TGTGCCAGCAGCTTTGGCGGGGGGGCATACGAGCAGTACTTC. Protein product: CASSFGGGAYEQYF.

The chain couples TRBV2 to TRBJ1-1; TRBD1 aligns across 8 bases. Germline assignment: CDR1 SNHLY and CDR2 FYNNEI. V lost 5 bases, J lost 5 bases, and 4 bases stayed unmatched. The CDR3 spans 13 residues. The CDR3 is CASSPDRGTEAFF. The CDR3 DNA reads TGTGCCAGCAGTCCAGACAGGGGTACTGAAGCTTTCTTT.

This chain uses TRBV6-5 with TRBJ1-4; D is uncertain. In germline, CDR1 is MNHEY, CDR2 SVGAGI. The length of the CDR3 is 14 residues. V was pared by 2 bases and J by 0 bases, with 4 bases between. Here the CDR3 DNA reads TGTGCCAGCAGTTACCGAGCAACTAATGAAAAACTGTTTTTT. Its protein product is CASSYRATNEKLFF.

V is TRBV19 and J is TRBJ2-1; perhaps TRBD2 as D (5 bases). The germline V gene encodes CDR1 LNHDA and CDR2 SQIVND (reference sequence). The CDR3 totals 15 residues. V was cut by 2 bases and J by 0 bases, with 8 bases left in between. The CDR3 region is CASSILGSSYNEQFF. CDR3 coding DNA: TGTGCCAGTAGTATACTAGGGAGCTCCTACAATGAGCAGTTCTTC.

For the CDR3, the DNA is TGCGCCAGCAGCTTGGGGGGACTAGCGGACTACAATGAGCAGTTCTTC. Its protein product is CASSLGGLADYNEQFF. The J gene is TRBJ2-1, the V gene TRBV5-1, with 11 bases fitting TRBD2. J was trimmed by 3 bases and V by 0 bases; bases with no gene match: 2. The CDR3 spans 16 residues. CDR1 and CDR2 from the germline V gene are SGHRS and YFSETQ.

CDR3 loop: CASSEASGMADTQYF. CDR3 DNA: TGCGCCAGCAGTGAGGCTAGCGGGATGGCGGATACGCAGTATTTT. The chain combines TRBV10-2 with TRBJ2-3, with 9 bases aligning to TRBD2. This CDR3 region has 15 residues. Germline assignment: CDR1 WSHSY and CDR2 SAAADI. J was trimmed by 6 bases and V by 2 bases; bases with no gene match: 6.

The CDR3: CASSWWTSGTSLEQYF. CDR3 in DNA: TGTGCCAGCAGCTGGTGGACTAGCGGGACCAGCCTTGAGCAGTACTTC. The chain is built from TRBV5-4 and TRBJ2-7, with 12 bases identical to TRBD2. CDR1 SGHNT and CDR2 YYREEE come from the germline V gene (reference sequence). The CDR3 spans 16 residues. Trimming at V came to 3 bases and at J to 7 bases, leaving 11 bases not matched to a gene.

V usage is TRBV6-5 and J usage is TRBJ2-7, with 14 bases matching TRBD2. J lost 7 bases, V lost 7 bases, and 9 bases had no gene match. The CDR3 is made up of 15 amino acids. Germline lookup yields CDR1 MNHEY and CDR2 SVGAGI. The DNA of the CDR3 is TGTGCCAGCATTCAAGGACTAGCGGGGGGTATGGAGCAGTACTTC. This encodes CASIQGLAGGMEQYF.

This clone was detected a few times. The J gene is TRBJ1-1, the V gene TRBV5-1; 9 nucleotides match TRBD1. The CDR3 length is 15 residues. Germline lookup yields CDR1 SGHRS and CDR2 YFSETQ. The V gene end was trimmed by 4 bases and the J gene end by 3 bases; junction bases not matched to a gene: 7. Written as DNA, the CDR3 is TGCGCCAGCAGCCTACGGACAGGGGAATACACTGAAGCTTTCTTT. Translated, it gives CASSLRTGEYTEAFF.

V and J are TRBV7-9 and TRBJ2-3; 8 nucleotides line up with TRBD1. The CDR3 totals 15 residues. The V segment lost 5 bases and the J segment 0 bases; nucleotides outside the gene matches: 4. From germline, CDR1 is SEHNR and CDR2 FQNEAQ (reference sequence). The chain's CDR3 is CASSEGQVSTDTQYF. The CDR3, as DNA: TGTGCCAGCAGCGAGGGACAGGTTAGCACAGATACGCAGTATTTT.